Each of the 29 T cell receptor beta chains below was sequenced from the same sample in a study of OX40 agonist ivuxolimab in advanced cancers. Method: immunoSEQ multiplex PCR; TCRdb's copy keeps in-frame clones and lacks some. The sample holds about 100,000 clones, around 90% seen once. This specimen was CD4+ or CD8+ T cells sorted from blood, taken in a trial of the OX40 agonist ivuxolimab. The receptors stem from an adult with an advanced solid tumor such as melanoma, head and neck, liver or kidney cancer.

The CDR3 sequence: CASSGAGETGELFF. The CDR3 region has the DNA TGTGCCAGCAGCGGGGCAGGGGAAACCGGGGAGCTGTTTTTT. The chain couples TRBV9 to TRBJ2-2, with D perhaps matching TRBD1 (6 bases). The CDR3 is 14 residues long. The germline V gene encodes CDR1 SGDLS and CDR2 YYNGEE. Trimming took 3 bases from V and 5 from J, leaving 11 bases between them.

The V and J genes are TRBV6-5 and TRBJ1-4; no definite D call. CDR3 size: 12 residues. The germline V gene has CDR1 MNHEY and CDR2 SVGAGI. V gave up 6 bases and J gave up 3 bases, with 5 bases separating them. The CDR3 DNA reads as TGTGCCAGCAGGGATCCTAATGAAAAACTGTTTTTT. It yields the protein CASRDPNEKLFF.

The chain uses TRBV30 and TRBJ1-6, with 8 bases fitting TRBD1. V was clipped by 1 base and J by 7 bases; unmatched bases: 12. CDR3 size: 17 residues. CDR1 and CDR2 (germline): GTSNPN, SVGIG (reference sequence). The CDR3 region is CAWSAYVGTGKNSPLHF. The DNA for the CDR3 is TGTGCCTGGAGTGCTTACGTTGGGACAGGAAAAAATTCACCCCTCCACTTT.

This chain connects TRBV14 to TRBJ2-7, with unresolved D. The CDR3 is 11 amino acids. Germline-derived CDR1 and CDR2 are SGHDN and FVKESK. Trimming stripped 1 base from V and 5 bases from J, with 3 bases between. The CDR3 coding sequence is TGTGCCAGCAGCCAAGGAAACGAGCAGTACTTC. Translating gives CASSQGNEQYF.

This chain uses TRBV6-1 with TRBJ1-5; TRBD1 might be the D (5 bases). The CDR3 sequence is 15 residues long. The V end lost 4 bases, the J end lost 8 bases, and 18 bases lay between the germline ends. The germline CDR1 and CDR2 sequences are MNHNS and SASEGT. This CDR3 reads CASSAYGTEEEPQHF. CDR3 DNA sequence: TGTGCCAGCAGTGCCTACGGGACGGAAGAGGAGCCCCAGCATTTT.

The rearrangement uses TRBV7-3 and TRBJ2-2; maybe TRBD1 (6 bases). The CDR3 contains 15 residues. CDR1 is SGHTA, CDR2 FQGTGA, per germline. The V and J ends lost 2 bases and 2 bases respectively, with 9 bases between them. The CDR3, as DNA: TGTGCCAGCAGCTTATCGGGACACAACACCGGGGAGCTGTTTTTT. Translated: CASSLSGHNTGELFF.

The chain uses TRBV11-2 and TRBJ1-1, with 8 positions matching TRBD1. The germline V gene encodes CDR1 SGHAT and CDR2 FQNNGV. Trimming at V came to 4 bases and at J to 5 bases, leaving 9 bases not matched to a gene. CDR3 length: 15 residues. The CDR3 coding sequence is TGTGCCAGCAGCTCAGGACAGGGTAGCTGGACTGAAGCTTTCTTT. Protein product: CASSSGQGSWTEAFF.

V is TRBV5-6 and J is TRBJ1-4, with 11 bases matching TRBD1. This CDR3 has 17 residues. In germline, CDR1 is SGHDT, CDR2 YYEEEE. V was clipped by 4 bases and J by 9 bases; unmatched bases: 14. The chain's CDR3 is CASSAGQGVSSGKKLFF. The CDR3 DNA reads TGTGCCAGCAGCGCGGGACAGGGGGTTTCATCCGGGAAAAAACTGTTTTTT.

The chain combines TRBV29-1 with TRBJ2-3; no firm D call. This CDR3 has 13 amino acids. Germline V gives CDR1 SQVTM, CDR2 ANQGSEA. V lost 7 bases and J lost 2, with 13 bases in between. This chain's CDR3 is CSARQVVTDTQYF. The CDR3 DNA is TGCAGCGCGAGGCAGGTTGTCACAGATACGCAGTATTTT.

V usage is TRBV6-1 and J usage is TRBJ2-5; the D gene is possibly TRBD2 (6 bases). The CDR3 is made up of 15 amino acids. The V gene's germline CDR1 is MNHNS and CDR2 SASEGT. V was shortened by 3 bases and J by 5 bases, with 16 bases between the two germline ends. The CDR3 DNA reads TGTGCCAGCAGTGACCCCTATGGGGGGAAGGAGACCCAGTACTTC. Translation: CASSDPYGGKETQYF.

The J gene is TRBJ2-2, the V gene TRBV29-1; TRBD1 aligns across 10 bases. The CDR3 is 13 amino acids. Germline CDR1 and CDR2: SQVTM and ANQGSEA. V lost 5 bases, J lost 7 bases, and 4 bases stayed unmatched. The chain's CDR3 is CSVRQGAGGELFF. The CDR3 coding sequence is TGCAGCGTTCGACAGGGGGCGGGCGGGGAGCTGTTTTTT.

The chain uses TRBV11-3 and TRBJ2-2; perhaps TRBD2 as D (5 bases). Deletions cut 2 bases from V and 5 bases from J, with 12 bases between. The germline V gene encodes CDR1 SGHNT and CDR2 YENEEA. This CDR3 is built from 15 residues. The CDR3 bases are TGTGCCAGCAGCTTACTAGGGAGAGGGACCGGGGAGCTGTTTTTT. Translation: CASSLLGRGTGELFF. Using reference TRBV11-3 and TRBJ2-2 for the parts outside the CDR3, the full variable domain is EAGVVQSPRYKIIEKKQPVAFWCNPISGHNTLYWYLQNLGQGPELLIRYENEEAVDDSQLPKDRFSAERLKGVDSTLKIQPAELGDSAVYLCASSLLGRGTGELFFGEGSRLTVL.

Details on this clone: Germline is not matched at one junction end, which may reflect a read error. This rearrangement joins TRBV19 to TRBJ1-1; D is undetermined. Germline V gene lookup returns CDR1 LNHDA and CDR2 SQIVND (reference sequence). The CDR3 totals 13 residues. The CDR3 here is CASSVDLGTEAFF. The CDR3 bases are TGTGCCAGTAGTGTAGACTTGGGCACTGAAGCTTTCTTT.

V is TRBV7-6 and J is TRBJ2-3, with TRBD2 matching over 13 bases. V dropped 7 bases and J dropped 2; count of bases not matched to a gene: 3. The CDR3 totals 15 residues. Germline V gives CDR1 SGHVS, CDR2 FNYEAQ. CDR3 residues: CASKTSGGATDTQYF. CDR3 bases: TGTGCCAGCAAAACTAGCGGGGGGGCCACAGATACGCAGTATTTT.

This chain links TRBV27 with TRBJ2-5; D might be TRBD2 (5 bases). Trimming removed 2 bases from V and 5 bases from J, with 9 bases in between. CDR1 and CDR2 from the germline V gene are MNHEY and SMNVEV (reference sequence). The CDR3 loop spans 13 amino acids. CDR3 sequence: CASSLAGRETQYF. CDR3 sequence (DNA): TGTGCCAGCAGTTTAGCGGGCCGTGAGACCCAGTACTTC.

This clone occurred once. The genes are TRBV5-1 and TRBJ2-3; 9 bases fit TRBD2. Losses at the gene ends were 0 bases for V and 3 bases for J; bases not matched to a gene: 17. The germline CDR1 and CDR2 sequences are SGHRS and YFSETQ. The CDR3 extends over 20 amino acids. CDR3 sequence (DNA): TGCGCCAGCAGCTTGGGCCTATTCTTAGCGGGGGCACCCATTACAGATACGCAGTATTTT. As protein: CASSLGLFLAGAPITDTQYF.

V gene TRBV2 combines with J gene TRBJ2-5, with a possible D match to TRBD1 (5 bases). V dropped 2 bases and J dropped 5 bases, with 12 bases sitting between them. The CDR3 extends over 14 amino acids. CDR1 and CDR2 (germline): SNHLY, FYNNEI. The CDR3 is CASSETTVVETQYF. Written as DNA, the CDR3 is TGTGCCAGCAGTGAAACGACAGTAGTGGAGACCCAGTACTTC.

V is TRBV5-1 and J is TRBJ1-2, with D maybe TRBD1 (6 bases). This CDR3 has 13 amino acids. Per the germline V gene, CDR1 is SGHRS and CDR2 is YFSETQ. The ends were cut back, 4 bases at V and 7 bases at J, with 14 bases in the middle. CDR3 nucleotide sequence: TGCGCCAGCAGCCCTACAGGGCCCAGTGGCTACACCTTC. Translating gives CASSPTGPSGYTF.

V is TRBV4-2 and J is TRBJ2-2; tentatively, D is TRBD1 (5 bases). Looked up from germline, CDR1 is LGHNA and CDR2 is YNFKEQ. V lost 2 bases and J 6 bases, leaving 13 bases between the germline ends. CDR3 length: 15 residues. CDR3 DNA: TGTGCCAGCAGCCAAAGCGCAGGGCCCCCCGGGGAGCTGTTTTTT. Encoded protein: CASSQSAGPPGELFF.

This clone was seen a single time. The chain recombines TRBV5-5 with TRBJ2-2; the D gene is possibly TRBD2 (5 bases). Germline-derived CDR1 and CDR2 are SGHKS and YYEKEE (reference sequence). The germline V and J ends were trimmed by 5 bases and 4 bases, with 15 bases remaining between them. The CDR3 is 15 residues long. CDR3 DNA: TGTGCCAGCAGATGGAGAGGGCGAGGCACCGGGGAGCTGTTTTTT. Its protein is CASRWRGRGTGELFF.

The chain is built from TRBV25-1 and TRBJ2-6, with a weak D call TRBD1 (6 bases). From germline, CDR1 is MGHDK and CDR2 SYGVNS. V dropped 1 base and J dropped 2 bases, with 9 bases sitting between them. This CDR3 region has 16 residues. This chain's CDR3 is CASSEFTGPGANVLTF. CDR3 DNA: TGTGCCAGCAGTGAATTTACAGGGCCTGGGGCCAACGTCCTGACTTTC.

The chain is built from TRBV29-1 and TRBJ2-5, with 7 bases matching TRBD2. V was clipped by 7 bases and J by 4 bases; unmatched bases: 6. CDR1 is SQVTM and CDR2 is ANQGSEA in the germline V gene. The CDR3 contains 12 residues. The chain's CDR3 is CSAGDYVETQYF. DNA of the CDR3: TGCAGCGCCGGGGACTATGTAGAGACCCAGTACTTC.

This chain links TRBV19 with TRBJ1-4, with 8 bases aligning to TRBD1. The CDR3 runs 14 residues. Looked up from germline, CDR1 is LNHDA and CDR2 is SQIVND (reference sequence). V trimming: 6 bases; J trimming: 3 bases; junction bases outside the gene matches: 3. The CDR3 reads CASRTTGANEKLFF. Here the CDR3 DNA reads TGTGCCAGTAGAACGACAGGGGCTAATGAAAAACTGTTTTTT.

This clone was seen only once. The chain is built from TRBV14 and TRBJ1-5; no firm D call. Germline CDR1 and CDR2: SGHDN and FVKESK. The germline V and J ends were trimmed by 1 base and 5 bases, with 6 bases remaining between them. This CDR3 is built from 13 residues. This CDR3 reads CASSQGIDQPQHF. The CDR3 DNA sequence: TGTGCCAGCAGCCAAGGGATTGATCAGCCCCAGCATTTT.

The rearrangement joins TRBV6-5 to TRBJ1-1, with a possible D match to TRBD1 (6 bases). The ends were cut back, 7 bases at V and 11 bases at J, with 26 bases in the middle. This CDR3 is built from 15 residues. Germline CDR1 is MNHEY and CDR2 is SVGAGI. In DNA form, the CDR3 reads TGTGCCAGCACCCCGGGGCCGGGGGCGCATGAGAGGGCTTTCTTT. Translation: CASTPGPGAHERAFF.

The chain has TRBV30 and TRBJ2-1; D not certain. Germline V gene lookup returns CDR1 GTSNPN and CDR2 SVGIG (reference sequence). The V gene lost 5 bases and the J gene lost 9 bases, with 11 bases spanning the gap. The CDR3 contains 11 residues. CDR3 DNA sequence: TGTGCCTGGGGAATAGTTACTGAGCAGTTCTTC. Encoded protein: CAWGIVTEQFF.

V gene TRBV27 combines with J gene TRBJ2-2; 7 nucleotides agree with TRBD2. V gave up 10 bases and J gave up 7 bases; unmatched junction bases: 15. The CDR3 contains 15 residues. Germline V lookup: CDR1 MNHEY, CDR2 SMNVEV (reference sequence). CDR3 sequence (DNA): TGTGCCACAAGTCTTTCGGGAGTAGCGGGCGGGGAGCTGTTTTTT. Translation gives CATSLSGVAGGELFF.

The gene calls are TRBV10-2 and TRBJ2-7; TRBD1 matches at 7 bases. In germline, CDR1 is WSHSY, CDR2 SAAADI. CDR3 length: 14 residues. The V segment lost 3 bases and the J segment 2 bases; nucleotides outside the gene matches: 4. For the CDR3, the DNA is TGCGCCAGCAGTGAACAGGGGCCCACCTACGAGCAGTACTTC. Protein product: CASSEQGPTYEQYF.

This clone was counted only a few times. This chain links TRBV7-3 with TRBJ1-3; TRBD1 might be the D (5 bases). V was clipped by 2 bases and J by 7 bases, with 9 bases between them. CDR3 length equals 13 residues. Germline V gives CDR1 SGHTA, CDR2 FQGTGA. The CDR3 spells CASSLVWGNTIYF. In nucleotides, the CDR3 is TGTGCCAGCAGCTTAGTCTGGGGGAACACCATATATTTT.